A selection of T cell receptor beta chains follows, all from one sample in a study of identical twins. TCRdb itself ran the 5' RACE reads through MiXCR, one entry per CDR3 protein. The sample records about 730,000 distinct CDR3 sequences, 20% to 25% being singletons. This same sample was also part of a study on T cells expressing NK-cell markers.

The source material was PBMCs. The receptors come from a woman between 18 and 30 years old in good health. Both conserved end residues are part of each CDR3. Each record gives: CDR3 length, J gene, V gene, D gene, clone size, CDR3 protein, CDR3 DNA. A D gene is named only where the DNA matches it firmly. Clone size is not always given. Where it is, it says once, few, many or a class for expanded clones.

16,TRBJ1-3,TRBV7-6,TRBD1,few,CASSLRGQGAGNTIYF,TGTGCCAGCAGCTTAAGGGGACAGGGGGCTGGAAACACCATATATTTT
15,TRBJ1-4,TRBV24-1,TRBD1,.,CATSDAGTGNEKLFF,TGTGCCACCAGTGACGCCGGGACAGGGAATGAAAAACTGTTTTTT
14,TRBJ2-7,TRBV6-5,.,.,CASSYSGQAHEQYF,TGTGCCAGCAGTTACTCAGGGCAGGCGCACGAGCAGTACTTC
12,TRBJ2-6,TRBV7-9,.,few,CGAGSGANVLTF,TGTGGGGCCGGCTCTGGGGCCAACGTCCTGACTTTC
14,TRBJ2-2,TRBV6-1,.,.,CASRSGLETGELFF,TGTGCCAGCAGATCCGGGCTTGAGACCGGGGAGCTGTTTTTT
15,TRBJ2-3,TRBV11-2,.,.,CASSLKVPAADTQYF,TGTGCCAGCAGCTTAAAAGTACCAGCCGCAGATACGCAGTATTTT
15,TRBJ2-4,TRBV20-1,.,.,CSADRGELTKNIQYF,TGCAGTGCCGATAGGGGGGAGCTAACCAAAAACATTCAGTACTTC
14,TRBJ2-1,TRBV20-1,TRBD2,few,CSATSGSRKNEQFF,TGCAGTGCCACTAGCGGGAGTCGGAAGAATGAGCAGTTCTTC
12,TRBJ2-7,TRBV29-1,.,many,CSAGPGDYEQYF,TGCAGCGCGGGGCCAGGGGACTACGAGCAGTACTTC
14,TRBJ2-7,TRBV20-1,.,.,CSARRTFSSYEQYF,TGCAGTGCTAGGAGGACTTTCAGCTCCTACGAGCAGTACTTC
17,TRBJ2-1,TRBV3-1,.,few,CASSQDSLGPAYNEQFF,TGTGCCAGCAGCCAAGATTCACTGGGGCCCGCTTACAATGAGCAGTTCTTC